Given below is one T cell receptor (beta chain) in context. The antigen is undetermined. TCRdb reprocessed the 5' RACE reads via MiXCR and lists one record per CDR3 protein. Among some 320,000 distinct CDR3 sequences, around 4.4% were seen once, and the ten largest hold 15% to 20%. These data belong to a study of T cells after yellow fever vaccination. Study conclusions and caveats: Once the booster was given, most primary-vaccination clones reappeared, at around 96% for CD4 and 88% for CD8.

The CDR3 totals 15 residues. V lost 4 bases to trimming and J lost 12 bases; unmatched junction nucleotides: 12. Germline-derived CDR1 and CDR2 are SGHTS and YDEGEE. The rearrangement links TRBV5-8 to TRBJ1-6; 8 nucleotides agree with TRBD1. This TCR derives from a man aged 18 to 30 who received the YFV17D yellow fever vaccine. This specimen was PBMCs, taken 15 days after the yellow fever booster vaccination. This CDR3 reads CASSTGQGRGEPLHF. The CDR3 nucleotides are TGTGCCAGCAGCACCGGACAGGGAAGAGGCGAACCCCTCCACTTT.